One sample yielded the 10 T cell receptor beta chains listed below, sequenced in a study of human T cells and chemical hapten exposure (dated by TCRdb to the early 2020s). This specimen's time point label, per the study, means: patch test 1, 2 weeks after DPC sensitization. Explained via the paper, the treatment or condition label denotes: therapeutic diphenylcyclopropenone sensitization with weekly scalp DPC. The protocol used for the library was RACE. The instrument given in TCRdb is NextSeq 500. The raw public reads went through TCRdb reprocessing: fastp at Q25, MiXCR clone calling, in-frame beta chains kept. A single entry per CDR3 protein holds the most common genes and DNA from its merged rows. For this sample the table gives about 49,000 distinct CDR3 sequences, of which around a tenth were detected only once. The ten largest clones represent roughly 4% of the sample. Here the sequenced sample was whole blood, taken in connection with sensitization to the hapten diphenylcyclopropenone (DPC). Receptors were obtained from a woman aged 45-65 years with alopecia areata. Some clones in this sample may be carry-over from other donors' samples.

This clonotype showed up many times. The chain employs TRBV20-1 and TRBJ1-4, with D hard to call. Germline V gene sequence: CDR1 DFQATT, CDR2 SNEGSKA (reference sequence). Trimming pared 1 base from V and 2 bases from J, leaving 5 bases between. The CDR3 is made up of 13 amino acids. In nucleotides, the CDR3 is TGCAGTGCTAGAGGAATGACTAATGAAAAACTGTTTTTT. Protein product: CSARGMTNEKLFF.

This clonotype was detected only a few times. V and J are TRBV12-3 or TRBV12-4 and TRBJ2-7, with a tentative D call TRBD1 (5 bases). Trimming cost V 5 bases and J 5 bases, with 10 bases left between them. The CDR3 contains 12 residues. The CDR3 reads CASSPGLDEQYF. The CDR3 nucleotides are TGTGCCAGCAGTCCAGGGTTGGACGAGCAGTACTTC.

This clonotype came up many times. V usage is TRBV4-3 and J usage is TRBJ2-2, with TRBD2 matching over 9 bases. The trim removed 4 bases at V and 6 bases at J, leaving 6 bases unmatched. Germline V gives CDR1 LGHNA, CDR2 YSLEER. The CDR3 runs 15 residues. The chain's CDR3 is CASSRALAGSGELFF. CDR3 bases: TGCGCCAGCAGCCGGGCGCTAGCGGGATCCGGGGAGCTGTTTTTT.

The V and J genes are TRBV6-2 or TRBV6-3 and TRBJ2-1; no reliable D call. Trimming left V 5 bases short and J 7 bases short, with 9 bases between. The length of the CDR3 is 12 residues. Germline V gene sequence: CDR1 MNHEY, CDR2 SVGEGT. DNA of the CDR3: TGTGCCAGCAGTCCCCGGCGAAATGAGCAGTTCTTC. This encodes CASSPRRNEQFF.

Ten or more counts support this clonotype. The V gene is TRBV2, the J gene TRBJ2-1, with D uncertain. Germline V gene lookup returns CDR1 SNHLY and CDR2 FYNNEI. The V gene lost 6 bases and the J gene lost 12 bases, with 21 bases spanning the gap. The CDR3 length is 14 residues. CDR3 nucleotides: TGTGCCAGCAGAGAAACGGACCGCCCCACCGGGCAGTTCTTC. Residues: CASRETDRPTGQFF.

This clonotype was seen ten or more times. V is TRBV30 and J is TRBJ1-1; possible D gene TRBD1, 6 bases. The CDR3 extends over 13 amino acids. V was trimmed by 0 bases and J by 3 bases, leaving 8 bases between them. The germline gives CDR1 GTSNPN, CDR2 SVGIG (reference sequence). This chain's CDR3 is CAWSVGQYTEAFF. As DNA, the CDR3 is TGTGCCTGGAGTGTAGGACAGTACACTGAAGCTTTCTTT. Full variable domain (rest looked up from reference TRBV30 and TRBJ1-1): SQTIHQWPATLVQPVGSPLSLECTVEGTSNPNLYWYRQAAGRGLQLLFYSVGIGQISSEVPQNLSASRPQDRQFILSSKKLLLSDSGFYLCAWSVGQYTEAFFGQGTRLTVV.

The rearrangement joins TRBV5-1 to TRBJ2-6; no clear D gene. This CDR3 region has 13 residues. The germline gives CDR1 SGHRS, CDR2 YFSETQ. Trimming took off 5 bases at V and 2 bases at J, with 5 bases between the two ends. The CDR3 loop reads CASSDPGANVLTF. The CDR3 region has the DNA TGCGCCAGCAGTGATCCTGGGGCCAACGTCCTGACTTTC.

CDR3 nucleotides: TGCGCCAGCAGCTCCGGGACAGTTATTTCTTCACCCCTCCACTTT. It is translated as CASSSGTVISSPLHF. The V call is TRBV5-1, the J call TRBJ1-6, with 7 bases identical to TRBD1. The length of the CDR3 is 15 residues. The trim removed 3 bases at V and 9 bases at J, leaving 9 bases unmatched. Per the germline V gene, CDR1 is SGHRS and CDR2 is YFSETQ.

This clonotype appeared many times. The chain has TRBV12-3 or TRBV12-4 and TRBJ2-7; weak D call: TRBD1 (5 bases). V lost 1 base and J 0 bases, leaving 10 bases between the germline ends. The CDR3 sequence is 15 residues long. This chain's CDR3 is CASSLVAGPSYEQYF. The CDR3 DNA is TGTGCCAGCAGTTTAGTGGCAGGGCCCTCCTACGAGCAGTACTTC.

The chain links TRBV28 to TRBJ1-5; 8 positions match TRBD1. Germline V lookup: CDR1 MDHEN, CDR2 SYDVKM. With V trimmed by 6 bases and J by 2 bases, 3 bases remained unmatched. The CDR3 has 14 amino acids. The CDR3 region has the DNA TGTGCCAGCAGGGGACAGGCGGGCAATCAGCCCCAGCATTTT. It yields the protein CASRGQAGNQPQHF.